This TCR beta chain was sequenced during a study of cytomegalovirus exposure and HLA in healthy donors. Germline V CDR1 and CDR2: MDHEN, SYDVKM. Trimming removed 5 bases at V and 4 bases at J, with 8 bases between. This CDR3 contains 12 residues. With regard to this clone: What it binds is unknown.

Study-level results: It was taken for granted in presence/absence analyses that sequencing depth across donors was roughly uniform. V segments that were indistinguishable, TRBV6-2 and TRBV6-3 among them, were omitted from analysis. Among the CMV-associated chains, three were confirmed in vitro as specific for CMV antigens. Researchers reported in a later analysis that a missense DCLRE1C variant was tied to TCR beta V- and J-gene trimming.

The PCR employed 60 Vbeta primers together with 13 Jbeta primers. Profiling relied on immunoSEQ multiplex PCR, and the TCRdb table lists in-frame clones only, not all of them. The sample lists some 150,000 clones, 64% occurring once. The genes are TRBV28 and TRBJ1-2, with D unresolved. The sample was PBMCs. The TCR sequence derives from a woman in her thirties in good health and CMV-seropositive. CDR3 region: CASSGGPYGYTF. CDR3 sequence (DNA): TGTGCCAGCAGTGGAGGGCCCTATGGCTACACCTTC.